This T cell receptor beta chain was recovered during a study of cytomegalovirus exposure and HLA in healthy donors. Study-level findings and limits: Investigators reported 150 to 200 TCR beta chains as tied to cytomegalovirus. First-cohort TCR clusters tended to co-occur in the roughly 130 validation repertoires, a later analysis found. Some public TCRs appeared in many individuals, while most sequences were rare.

The V and J ends lost 1 base and 0 bases respectively, with 10 bases between them. This CDR3 is built from 15 residues. Germline-derived CDR1 and CDR2 are LGHNA and YNFKEQ. Points on this clone: Its antigen remains unknown.

TCRdb's table, derived via immunoSEQ multiplex PCR, lists solely in-frame clones and lacks some. The table has some 240,000 clones, about 90% seen once; the top ten hold over 0.95%. Sequences were obtained from PBMCs. This rearrangement joins TRBV4-2 to TRBJ2-7; D not resolved. This sequence was found in a woman aged 25 to 39 in good health and CMV-seropositive. CDR3 amino acids: CASSQGDASSYEQYF. CDR3 nucleotide sequence: TGTGCCAGCAGCCAAGGTGATGCCAGCTCCTACGAGCAGTACTTC.